The following is a TCR beta chain sequence with its context. V shed 8 bases, J shed 4 bases, and the junction held 13 bases outside the gene matches. Germline V lookup: CDR1 SGHVS, CDR2 FNYEAQ. This CDR3 region has 15 residues. The sample is drawn from a study of Graves' ophthalmopathy and Graves' hyperthyroidism. No donor had other autoimmune disease, uncontrolled infection, pregnancy or lactation. The PBMCs used were ones drawn from 10 ml of fresh peripheral blood. As the template, RNA transcripts were used to amplify TCR beta CDR3 regions. First-round RT-PCR used HTBI primers; second-round multiplex PCR followed. TCRdb re-called the multiplex PCR reads with MiXCR, one entry per CDR3 protein. The sample holds about 240,000 distinct CDR3 sequences, around 45% seen once.

This clonotype was obtained from an adult man with Graves' ophthalmopathy. The sample comprised peripheral blood. J is TRBJ2-7 and V is TRBV7-6, with TRBD1 identical over 8 bases. This chain's CDR3 is CASSPIPGGRYEQYF. The CDR3 DNA sequence: TGTGCCAGCTCACCAATCCCAGGGGGCCGGTACGAGCAGTACTTC.